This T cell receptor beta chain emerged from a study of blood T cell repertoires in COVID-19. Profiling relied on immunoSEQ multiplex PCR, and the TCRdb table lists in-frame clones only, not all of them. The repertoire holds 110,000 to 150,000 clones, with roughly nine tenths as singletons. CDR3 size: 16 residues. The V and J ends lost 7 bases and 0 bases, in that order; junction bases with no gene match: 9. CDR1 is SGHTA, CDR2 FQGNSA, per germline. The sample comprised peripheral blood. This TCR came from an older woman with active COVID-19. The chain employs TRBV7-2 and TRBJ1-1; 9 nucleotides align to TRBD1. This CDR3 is CASTYLGTGMNTEAFF. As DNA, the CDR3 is TGTGCCAGCACCTACTTAGGGACAGGGATGAACACTGAAGCTTTCTTT.